Following are 19 T cell receptor beta chains from one sample sequenced in a study of shared clonotypes between healthy human individuals. Positive CCR7 selection of CD45RO-negative cells yielded the naive CD8 cells, and terminally differentiated effector memory CD45RA+ cells were excluded. Clones were read by immunoSEQ multiplex PCR, and TCRdb kept only the in-frame ones, dropping some. The sample contains around 2.1 million clones, roughly 91% of which appear only once. The material sequenced was naive CD8+ T cells from PBMCs. The receptors come from a man aged 18 to 29 in good health. Some clones in this sample may be carry-over from other donors' samples.

The V and J genes are TRBV5-1 and TRBJ1-1; tentative D call: TRBD1 (6 bases). Per the germline V gene, CDR1 is SGHRS and CDR2 is YFSETQ. The CDR3 runs 16 residues. V was cut by 2 bases and J by 1 base, with 15 bases left in between. DNA for the CDR3: TGCGCCAGCAGCTTTACGGGCGGGGGCAGGAACACTGAAGCTTTCTTT. It yields the protein CASSFTGGGRNTEAFF.

V gene TRBV6-5 combines with J gene TRBJ2-2, with a tentative D call TRBD2 (6 bases). The germline gives CDR1 MNHEY, CDR2 SVGAGI. CDR3 length: 15 residues. Between the trimmed V and J ends, which lost 6 bases and 0 bases, there was a span of 11 bases. CDR3 sequence: CASSGGEANTGELFF. CDR3 DNA: TGTGCCAGCAGCGGCGGGGAGGCGAACACCGGGGAGCTGTTTTTT.

J is TRBJ2-1 and V is TRBV11-2, with D perhaps matching TRBD2 (6 bases). CDR1 and CDR2 from the germline V gene are SGHAT and FQNNGV. With 5 bases removed from V and 8 bases from J, the gap between germline ends came to 16 bases. The length of the CDR3 is 14 residues. In nucleotides, the CDR3 is TGTGCCAGCAGCCCGGGACTCTCCTTCGATGAGCAGTTCTTC. It specifies CASSPGLSFDEQFF.

This rearrangement joins TRBV5-5 to TRBJ2-1; D gene ambiguous. Germline loops: CDR1 SGHKS, CDR2 YYEKEE (reference sequence). Trimming took 0 bases from V and 2 from J, leaving 12 bases between them. This CDR3 is built from 16 residues. The CDR3 nucleotides are TGTGCCAGCAGCTTGGATTTGGCGGCTACCTACAATGAGCAGTTCTTC. Residues: CASSLDLAATYNEQFF.

This chain connects TRBV9 to TRBJ2-6; D remains ambiguous. V was pared by 3 bases and J by 0 bases, with 13 bases between. The CDR3 runs 17 residues. CDR1 and CDR2 from the germline V gene are SGDLS and YYNGEE. CDR3 DNA: TGTGCCAGCAGCGGCCTTTCGGGCTTCTCTGGGGCCAACGTCCTGACTTTC. The encoded protein is CASSGLSGFSGANVLTF.

The V gene is TRBV6-1, the J gene TRBJ1-4; 11 bases are shared with TRBD1. CDR1 is MNHNS, CDR2 SASEGT, per germline. V shed 7 bases, J shed 7 bases, and the junction held 5 bases outside the gene matches. The CDR3 runs to 14 residues. The CDR3 spells CASTLDRGLEKLFF. Here the CDR3 DNA reads TGTGCCAGCACCTTGGACAGGGGGCTTGAAAAACTGTTTTTT.

To note about this clone: At one boundary the junction diverges from the germline segment, which might be a read error. Different DNA sequences within this sample yield the same CDR3. The chain recombines TRBV29-1 with TRBJ2-7, with a weak D call TRBD2 (5 bases). The CDR3 is 14 amino acids. The germline V gene encodes CDR1 SQVTM and CDR2 ANQGSEA. CDR3 amino acids: CSVESGLPGYEQYF. DNA for the CDR3: TGTAGCGTTGAGTCGGGCCTTCCTGGCTACGAGCAGTACTTC.

The rearrangement uses TRBV10-1 and TRBJ2-3; the D gene is possibly TRBD1 (7 bases). Trimming removed 0 bases from V and 4 bases from J, with 14 bases in between. The CDR3 covers 16 residues. Per the germline V gene, CDR1 is WNHNN and CDR2 is SYGVQD (reference sequence). CDR3 bases: TGCGCCAGCAGTGAGTCGACGGCAGGGGGGTCAGATACGCAGTATTTT. It yields the protein CASSESTAGGSDTQYF.

The rearrangement links TRBV19 to TRBJ1-5; 9 bases agree with TRBD1. This CDR3 comprises 17 residues. Per germline, CDR1 LNHDA and CDR2 SQIVND (reference sequence). The V and J ends lost 4 bases and 0 bases, in that order; junction bases with no gene match: 7. The CDR3 region has the DNA TGTGCCAGTAGTACGGACAGGGGCGTCTATAGCAATCAGCCCCAGCATTTT. It yields the protein CASSTDRGVYSNQPQHF.

This clone was seen only once. The genes are TRBV7-8 and TRBJ2-7; TRBD1 might be the D (6 bases). Germline lookup yields CDR1 SGHVS and CDR2 FQNEAQ. This CDR3 spans 15 amino acids. V lost 6 bases and J 3 bases, leaving 18 bases between the germline ends. CDR3 DNA: TGTGCCAGCAGTGAGGGGGTGGGGCGAAGCTACGAGCAGTACTTC. Amino acids: CASSEGVGRSYEQYF.

The V gene is TRBV6-4, the J gene TRBJ2-3, with D unresolved. In germline, CDR1 is MRHNA, CDR2 SNTAGT. The CDR3 has 14 residues. Trimming took off 3 bases at V and 8 bases at J, with 15 bases between the two ends. In DNA form, the CDR3 reads TGTGCCAGCAGTGAAAGCTCAAGCGACTTTACGCAGTATTTT. Protein: CASSESSSDFTQYF.

The chain has TRBV7-9 and TRBJ2-1; 8 bases are shared with TRBD2. The CDR3 is 17 residues long. V gave up 4 bases and J gave up 2 bases; unmatched junction bases: 10. CDR1 is SEHNR and CDR2 is FQNEAQ in the germline V gene (reference sequence). CDR3: CASSSSRREGPYNEQFF. The CDR3 DNA reads as TGTGCCAGCAGCTCATCGCGCCGGGAGGGCCCCTACAATGAGCAGTTCTTC.

This clone showed up just once. The chain has TRBV19 and TRBJ2-3; D not resolved. Trimming stripped 1 base from V and 3 bases from J, with 11 bases between. From germline, CDR1 is LNHDA and CDR2 SQIVND (reference sequence). CDR3 length: 15 amino acids. CDR3 amino acids: CASSIGVGRTDTQYF. CDR3 nucleotide sequence: TGTGCCAGTAGTATAGGGGTCGGCCGGACAGATACGCAGTATTTT.

This CDR3 reads CASSLRLSGNYEQYF. CDR3 DNA sequence: TGCGCCAGCAGCCTCCGGCTCTCGGGTAACTACGAGCAGTACTTC. The chain joins TRBV4-1 to TRBJ2-7; D not resolved. The CDR3 is 15 amino acids. The germline V gene encodes CDR1 MGHRA and CDR2 YSYEKL. Between the trimmed V and J ends, which lost 4 bases and 3 bases, there was a span of 16 bases.

The chain links TRBV5-1 to TRBJ2-1; the D gene could be TRBD1 or TRBD2 (6 bases each). Germline V lookup: CDR1 SGHRS, CDR2 YFSETQ. The CDR3 has 13 amino acids. The V end was cut by 0 bases, the J end by 9 bases, with 10 bases between. The CDR3 coding sequence is TGCGCCAGCAGCTTGGGAGGGGGAGGTGAGCAGTTCTTC. This sequence encodes CASSLGGGGEQFF.

CDR3 loop: CAIGVGSNSPLHF. The CDR3 DNA sequence: TGTGCCATCGGGGTGGGTTCTAATTCACCCCTCCACTTT. This chain uses TRBV10-3 with TRBJ1-6; D call uncertain. With 8 bases removed from V and 6 bases from J, the gap between germline ends came to 11 bases. Germline CDR1 and CDR2: ENHRY and SYGVKD. This CDR3 contains 13 residues.

Comment on this clone: This sample also contains other DNA sequences that code for the same CDR3. CDR3 amino acids: CASSLVVGGQETQYF. The DNA of the CDR3 is TGTGCCAGCAGCTTAGTTGTAGGAGGGCAAGAGACCCAGTACTTC. This chain uses TRBV7-9 with TRBJ2-5; D is possibly TRBD2 (6 bases). CDR3 size: 15 residues. CDR1 is SEHNR and CDR2 is FQNEAQ in the germline V gene (reference sequence). The V end lost 1 base, the J end lost 2 bases, and 11 bases lay between the germline ends.

This chain joins TRBV27 and TRBJ2-3; TRBD1 might be the D (6 bases). The CDR3 extends over 14 amino acids. CDR1 and CDR2 from the germline V gene are MNHEY and SMNVEV (reference sequence). The germline V and J ends were trimmed by 6 bases and 0 bases, with 10 bases remaining between them. DNA for the CDR3: TGTGCCAGCAGGCACAGGGCTAGCACAGATACGCAGTATTTT. This translates into CASRHRASTDTQYF.

Comment on this clone: This sample also contains other DNA sequences that code for the same CDR3. J is TRBJ2-7 and V is TRBV13; 9 nucleotides match TRBD1. The CDR3 sequence is 15 residues long. V trimming: 0 bases; J trimming: 3 bases; junction bases outside the gene matches: 3. CDR1 is PRHDT, CDR2 FYEKMQ, per germline (reference sequence). CDR3 coding DNA: TGTGCCAGCAGCTTAGGTGGGACAGGGAGCTACGAGCAGTACTTC. It yields the protein CASSLGGTGSYEQYF.